These T cell receptor beta chains were read from a single sample in a study of blood T cell repertoires in COVID-19. Some clones are missing from TCRdb's copy, which holds only in-frame ones; the method was immunoSEQ multiplex PCR. The sample shows around 200,000 clones, just over 85% of them seen only once. Source material: peripheral blood. The source of these receptors is a man older than 75 with acute or convalescent COVID-19. Both conserved end residues are part of each CDR3. The D gene is left open where the match is weak. Only some rows state a clone size, as once, few, many or a class for expanded clones.

TRBD1	TRBJ2-7	.	TRBV6-6	CASSLTGGAYEQYF	TGTGCCAGCAGTCTGACAGGGGGGGCCTACGAGCAGTACTTC
TRBD1	TRBJ2-3	.	TRBV7-2	CASSSRRDRGTDTQYF	TGTGCCAGCAGCTCCCGCCGGGACAGGGGAACAGATACGCAGTATTTT
.	TRBJ1-1	.	TRBV3-1/TRBV3-2	CASSPPPENNRPEAFF	TGTGCCAGCAGCCCACCGCCTGAAAATAACAGACCTGAAGCTTTCTTT
TRBD1	TRBJ2-7	.	TRBV6-6	CASRSPQGAHSYEQYF	TGTGCCAGCAGGTCACCTCAGGGGGCCCACTCCTACGAGCAGTACTTC
.	TRBJ2-5	.	TRBV7-9	CASRPSLPLSQETQYF	TGTGCCAGCAGGCCGAGTTTGCCCTTAAGTCAAGAGACCCAGTACTTC
.	TRBJ1-2	.	TRBV7-9	CASSPNLFYGYTF	TGTGCCAGCAGTCCTAACTTATTCTATGGCTACACCTTC
TRBD2	TRBJ2-7	.	TRBV4-2	CASSQESREGHGSEQYF	TGTGCCAGCAGCCAAGAATCCCGGGAGGGCCACGGAAGCGAGCAGTACTTC
.	TRBJ1-2	.	TRBV4-1	CASSQDGGRAYGYTF	TGCGCCAGCAGCCAAGATGGGGGCAGGGCTTATGGCTACACCTTC
TRBD1	TRBJ2-1	.	TRBV5-1	CASRTGQQAKEQFF	TGCGCCAGCAGAACGGGACAGCAGGCGAAAGAGCAGTTCTTC
.	TRBJ2-5	.	TRBV5-1	CASSFQGSGGGETQYF	TGCGCCAGCAGCTTCCAGGGTAGCGGAGGCGGAGAGACCCAGTACTTC
.	TRBJ1-4	.	TRBV2	CASSEGDLEGKLFF	TGTGCCAGCAGTGAAGGGGACCTGGAGGGAAAACTGTTTTTT
.	TRBJ1-1	.	TRBV5-1	CASSLQRGSTEAFF	TGCGCCAGCAGCTTACAAAGGGGGAGTACTGAAGCTTTCTTT
TRBD1	TRBJ2-5	.	TRBV7-6	CASSRNRGPQETQYF	TGTGCCAGCAGCCGGAACAGGGGGCCACAAGAGACCCAGTACTTC
.	TRBJ2-7	.	TRBV11-3	CASSPYRGSYEQYF	TGTGCCAGCAGTCCCTATCGGGGATCCTACGAGCAGTACTTC
.	TRBJ1-6	.	TRBV18	CASSPGPSRGSPLHF	TGTGCCAGCTCACCAGGGCCTTCTCGGGGTTCACCCCTCCACTTT
TRBD2	TRBJ2-1	.	TRBV29-1	CSDRLAGEYGEQFF	TGCAGCGATCGACTAGCGGGAGAGTATGGTGAGCAGTTCTTC
.	TRBJ2-5	.	TRBV7-3	CASSAGLLKETQYF	TGTGCCAGCAGCGCCGGACTATTGAAAGAGACCCAGTACTTC
.	TRBJ1-5	.	TRBV2	CASSEPAGYSNQPQHF	TGTGCCAGCAGCGAGCCAGCGGGTTATAGCAATCAGCCCCAGCATTTT
.	TRBJ2-7	.	TRBV24-1	CATSDSGQQQYF	TGTGCCACCAGTGACTCTGGACAACAGCAGTACTTC
.	TRBJ2-3	.	TRBV10-3	CATEGGGTNTDTQYF	TGTGCCACAGAAGGGGGGGGGACTAACACAGATACGCAGTATTTT
.	TRBJ2-5	.	TRBV11-2	CASRGLEETQYF	TGTGCCAGCAGAGGCTTGGAGGAGACCCAGTACTTC
TRBD2	TRBJ2-6	.	TRBV7-8	CASSLRALAGDNSGANVLTF	TGTGCCAGCAGCTTAAGGGCCCTAGCGGGAGATAATTCTGGGGCCAACGTCCTGACTTTC
.	TRBJ2-1	once	TRBV5-1	CASSLVFSRSREQFF	TGCGCCAGCAGCTTGGTATTCAGTCGTAGCCGTGAGCAGTTCTTC
.	TRBJ1-6	.	TRBV11-1	CASSLIDRSPLHF	TGTGCCAGCAGCCTTATAGATCGTTCACCCCTCCACTTT
TRBD1	TRBJ2-1	.	TRBV5-1	CASSLAGTGGYNEQFF	TGCGCCAGCAGCTTGGCCGGGACAGGGGGATACAATGAGCAGTTCTTC
TRBD1	TRBJ2-1	.	TRBV13	CASSLGPRQGRLEQFF	TGTGCCAGCAGCTTAGGCCCTAGACAGGGGCGGCTGGAGCAGTTCTTC
TRBD2	TRBJ2-1	.	TRBV3-1/TRBV3-2	CASSQEVSGRDSYNEQFF	TGTGCCAGCAGCCAAGAGGTTTCCGGGAGGGATTCCTACAATGAGCAGTTCTTC
.	TRBJ2-7	.	TRBV2	CASSEVGRAHEQYF	TGTGCCAGCAGTGAAGTAGGCAGGGCTCACGAGCAGTACTTC
TRBD1	TRBJ1-1	once	TRBV7-3	CASSLGGPTMNTEAFF	TGTGCCAGCAGCCTAGGGGGCCCCACCATGAACACTGAAGCTTTCTTT
TRBD1	TRBJ1-4	.	TRBV5-1	CASSLAPRQGPEKLFF	TGCGCCAGCAGCTTGGCGCCAAGACAGGGACCTGAAAAACTGTTTTTT
TRBD1	TRBJ2-3	.	TRBV19	CASSVQTGDPTDTQYF	TGTGCCAGTAGTGTCCAGACAGGGGATCCCACAGATACGCAGTATTTT
TRBD1	TRBJ1-2	.	TRBV11-2	CASSSLGTDGYTF	TGTGCCAGCAGCTCCCTCGGGACAGATGGCTACACCTTC
TRBD1	TRBJ1-2	.	TRBV28	CASRGQPIYGYTF	TGTGCCAGCAGGGGACAGCCGATCTATGGCTACACCTTC
.	TRBJ1-4	.	TRBV7-2	CASSLLPPGTNEKLFF	TGTGCCAGCAGCTTATTACCCCCGGGGACTAATGAAAAACTGTTTTTT
.	TRBJ2-2	.	TRBV7-3	CASVAPNTGELFF	TGTGCCAGCGTAGCGCCGAACACCGGGGAGCTGTTTTTT
.	TRBJ1-6	once	TRBV7-9	CASSLAPSGLWPDSPLHF	TGTGCCAGCAGCTTAGCCCCATCCGGACTTTGGCCCGATTCACCCCTCCACTTT
TRBD2	TRBJ2-7	.	TRBV28	CASSAPGTSGSSYEQYF	TGTGCCAGCAGTGCACCTGGCACTAGCGGGAGCTCCTACGAGCAGTACTTC
.	TRBJ1-2	.	TRBV4-1	CASSQFLQDYGYTF	TGCGCCAGCAGCCAGTTTTTACAGGACTATGGCTACACCTTC